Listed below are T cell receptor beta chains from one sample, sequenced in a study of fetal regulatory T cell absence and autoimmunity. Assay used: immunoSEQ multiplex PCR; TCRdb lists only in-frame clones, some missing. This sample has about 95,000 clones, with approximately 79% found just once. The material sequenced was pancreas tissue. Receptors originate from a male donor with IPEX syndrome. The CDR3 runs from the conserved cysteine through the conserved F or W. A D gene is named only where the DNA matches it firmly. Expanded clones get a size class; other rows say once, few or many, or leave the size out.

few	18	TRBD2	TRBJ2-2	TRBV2	TGTGCCAGCAGTGAGGCACTAGCGGGGATAGAGAACACCGGGGAGCTGTTTTTT	CASSEALAGIENTGELFF
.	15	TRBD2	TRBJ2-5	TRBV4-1	TGCGCCAGCAGCCAGGGTAGCGGGGGGGCAGAGACCCAGTACTTC	CASSQGSGGAETQYF
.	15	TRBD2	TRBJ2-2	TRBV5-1	TGCGCCAGCAGCTTGGGACTAGCGGGCACCGGGGAGCTGTTTTTT	CASSLGLAGTGELFF
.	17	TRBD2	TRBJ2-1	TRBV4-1	TGCGCCAGCAGCCAAGAGAGAGCGGGGGCCTTCCTCAATGAGCAGTTCTTC	CASSQERAGAFLNEQFF
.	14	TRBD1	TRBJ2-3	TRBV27	TGTGCCAGCAGTTTAGGGACAGGGGCAGATACGCAGTATTTT	CASSLGTGADTQYF
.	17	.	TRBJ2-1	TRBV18	TGTGCCAGCTCACCACGAGAAGCGGGTGGCCCTAGGGGTGAGCAGTTCTTC	CASSPREAGGPRGEQFF
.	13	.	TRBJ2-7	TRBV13	TGTGCCAGCAGCTTAGCCCTGGGCCACGAGCAGTACTTC	CASSLALGHEQYF
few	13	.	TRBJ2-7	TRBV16	TGTGCCAGCAGCCAATCGGCGAGATACGAGCAGTACTTC	CASSQSARYEQYF
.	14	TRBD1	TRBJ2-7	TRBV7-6	TGTGCCAGCAGCCTGGGACAGGGGAGAAACGAGCAGTACTTC	CASSLGQGRNEQYF
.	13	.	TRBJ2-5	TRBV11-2	TGTGCCAGCAGCTTAGATTACCGGGGGACCCAGTACTTC	CASSLDYRGTQYF
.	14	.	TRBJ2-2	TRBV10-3	TGTGCCATCAGTGAGTCCAGGGGGGCTGGGGAGCTGTTTTTT	CAISESRGAGELFF
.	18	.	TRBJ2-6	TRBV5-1	TGCGCCAGCAGCTTGGTAGGGACTTCAATCTCTGGGGCCAACGTCCTGACTTTC	CASSLVGTSISGANVLTF
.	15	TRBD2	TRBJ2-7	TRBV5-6	TGTGCCAGCAGCCTCGGACTAGCGGGTGTTTACGAGCAGTACTTC	CASSLGLAGVYEQYF
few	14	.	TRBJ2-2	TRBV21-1	TGTGCCAGCAGCAAAGGGCGGGGCGCCGGGGAGCTGTTTTTT	CASSKGRGAGELFF
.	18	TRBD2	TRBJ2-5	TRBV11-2	TGTGCCAGCAGCTTAGGGTGGTCGGCGGGGGGGCCCCAAGAGACCCAGTACTTC	CASSLGWSAGGPQETQYF
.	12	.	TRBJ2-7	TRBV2	TGTGCCAGCAGAAGAGAATCCTACGAGCAGTACTTC	CASRRESYEQYF
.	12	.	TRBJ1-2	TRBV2	TGTGCCAGCAGCAGAAGGGGTGGAGGCTACACCTTC	CASSRRGGGYTF
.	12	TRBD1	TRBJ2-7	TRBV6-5	TGTGCCAGCAGGACAGGGTACTACGAGCAGTACTTC	CASRTGYYEQYF
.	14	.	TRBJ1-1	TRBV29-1	TGCAGCGTCGCCCGGACAGTACTGAACACTGAAGCTTTCTTT	CSVARTVLNTEAFF